The TCR beta chain described here comes from a study of T cell repertoires in cytomegalovirus infection. The overall study: Matching HLA type, along with CMV infection, was indicated by public TCR beta signatures.

J gave up 6 bases and V 8 bases, and 15 bases lay outside the gene matches. The V gene's germline CDR1 is MNHEY and CDR2 SMNVEV (reference sequence). This CDR3 spans 17 amino acids. A single record per CDR3 protein comes from TCRdb applying MiXCR to the reads. The profile shows about 740,000 distinct CDR3 sequences, 35% of them singletons. This clonotype was seen only a few times. This receptor was taken from a human donor in good health (CMV status not recorded). Some clones in this sample may be carry-over from other donors' samples. The sequenced sample consisted of PBMCs. This chain connects TRBV27 to TRBJ2-3, with 12 bases lining up with TRBD2. Here the CDR3 reads CASSPFRTSGNYDTQYF. The CDR3 bases are TGTGCCAGCTCGCCTTTCCGGACTAGCGGGAATTACGATACGCAGTATTTT.